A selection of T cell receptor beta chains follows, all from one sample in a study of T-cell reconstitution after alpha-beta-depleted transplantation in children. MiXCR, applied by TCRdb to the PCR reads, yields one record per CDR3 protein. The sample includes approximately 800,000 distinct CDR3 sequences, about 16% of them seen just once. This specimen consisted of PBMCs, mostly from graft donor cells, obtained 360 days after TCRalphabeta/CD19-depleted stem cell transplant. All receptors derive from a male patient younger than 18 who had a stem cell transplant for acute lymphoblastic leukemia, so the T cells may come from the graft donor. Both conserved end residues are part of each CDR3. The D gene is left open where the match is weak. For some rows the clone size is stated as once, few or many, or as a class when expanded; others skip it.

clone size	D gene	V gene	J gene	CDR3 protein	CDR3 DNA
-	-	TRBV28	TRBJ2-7	CASIPTGKAYEQYF	TGTGCCAGCATACCCACAGGGAAGGCCTACGAGCAGTACTTC
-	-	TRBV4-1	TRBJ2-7	CASSQVAESDEQYF	TGCGCCAGCAGCCAAGTGGCGGAAAGCGACGAGCAGTACTTC
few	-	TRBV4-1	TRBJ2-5	CASSLLRGPGTQYF	TGCGCCAGCAGCCTCTTGAGGGGACCAGGGACCCAGTACTTC
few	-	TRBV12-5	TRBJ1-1	CASGLGRMTITEAFF	TGTGCTAGTGGTTTGGGCCGGATGACTATCACTGAAGCTTTCTTT
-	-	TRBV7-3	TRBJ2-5	CASSRSGNGQETQYF	TGTGCCAGCAGCAGGAGCGGTAACGGCCAAGAGACCCAGTACTTC
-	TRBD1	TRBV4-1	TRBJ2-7	CASSQGQGVSLYEQYF	TGCGCCAGCAGCCAAGGACAGGGAGTATCACTCTACGAGCAGTACTTC
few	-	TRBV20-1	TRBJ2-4	CSAGSRRDIQYF	TGCAGTGCGGGGTCTCGAAGGGACATTCAGTACTTC
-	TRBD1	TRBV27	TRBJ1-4	CASSPSQGEEEKLFF	TGTGCCAGCAGTCCCTCCCAGGGGGAGGAGGAAAAACTGTTTTTT
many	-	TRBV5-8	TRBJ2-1	CASSPLGEQFF	TGTGCCAGCAGCCCTCTAGGGGAGCAGTTCTTC
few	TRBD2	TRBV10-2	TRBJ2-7	CASSSPGLSSSYEQYF	TGCGCCAGCAGTTCCCCGGGACTATCGAGCTCCTACGAGCAGTACTTC
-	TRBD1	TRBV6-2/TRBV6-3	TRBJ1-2	CASSPDRAGGYTF	TGTGCCAGCAGCCCAGACAGGGCCGGTGGCTACACCTTC
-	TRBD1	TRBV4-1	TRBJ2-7	CASSQTIYRDRALYEQYF	TGCGCCAGCAGCCAAACCATATACCGGGACAGGGCCTTATACGAGCAGTACTTC
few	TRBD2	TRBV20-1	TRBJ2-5	CSAYRLAGGETQYF	TGCAGTGCGTATCGCCTAGCGGGAGGGGAGACCCAGTACTTC
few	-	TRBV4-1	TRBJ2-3	CASSQVPIDTQYF	TGCGCCAGCAGCCAAGTGCCCATCGATACGCAGTATTTT